The rows below give T cell receptor beta chains drawn from one sample of a study of T-cell reconstitution after alpha-beta-depleted transplantation in children. TCRdb re-called the PCR reads with MiXCR, one entry per CDR3 protein. The sample holds about 200,000 distinct CDR3 sequences, roughly 15% seen once. The source material was PBMCs from the stem cell graft donor, sampled from the stem cell graft. The receptors were gathered from a human donor who donated a stem cell graft to a child with acute lymphoblastic leukemia. Each CDR3 is given with its conserved first and last residue. The D gene is left open where the match is weak. Part of the rows lack a size; the others show once, few, many or a class for expanded clones.

d_gene,j_gene,abundance,v_gene,CDR3nt,CDR3aa
-,TRBJ2-7,-,TRBV5-1,TGCGCCAGCAGCTTGGGCGGGTTCTCCTACGAGCAGTACTTC,CASSLGGFSYEQYF
-,TRBJ2-2,many,TRBV27,TGTGCCAGCAGTTTTAGGTCGGTCGAAAAACCCACCGGGGAGCTGTTTTTT,CASSFRSVEKPTGELFF
TRBD2,TRBJ2-5,many,TRBV29-1,TGCAGCGTCCGGGGACTAGCGGACCAAGAGACCCAGTACTTC,CSVRGLADQETQYF
TRBD2,TRBJ2-2,many,TRBV7-9,TGTGCCAGCAGCTTACACAGCGGGAGGGCCCTCGGCGGGGAGCTGTTTTTT,CASSLHSGRALGGELFF
TRBD1,TRBJ2-1,many,TRBV5-1,TGCGCCAGCAGGGGGGAGACAGGGTATGATGAGCAGTTCTTC,CASRGETGYDEQFF
TRBD2,TRBJ2-5,many,TRBV11-2,TGTGCCAGCAGCTTCTCGGGGGGAGTGGTGTTATCAGAGACCCAGTACTTC,CASSFSGGVVLSETQYF
-,TRBJ2-5,many,TRBV20-1,TGCAGTGCGGCCGGGGGTCAAGAGACCCAGTACTTC,CSAAGGQETQYF
-,TRBJ2-7,many,TRBV6-5,TGTGCCACCGAGACAGCCGCCTACGAGCAGTACTTC,CATETAAYEQYF
TRBD2,TRBJ2-2,-,TRBV7-2,TGTGCCAGCAGCTTAGTCGCGGGGGCCGGGGAGCTGTTTTTT,CASSLVAGAGELFF
TRBD2,TRBJ2-2,many,TRBV5-1,TGCGCCAGCAGCAATAGCGGGAGCGGCACCGGGGAGCTGTTTTTT,CASSNSGSGTGELFF
TRBD2,TRBJ2-1,-,TRBV11-2,TGTGCCAGCAGCTTCGGACTAGCGGAAAACAATGAGCAGTTCTTC,CASSFGLAENNEQFF
-,TRBJ2-3,-,TRBV11-3,TGTGCCAGCAGGAGGACAGAAGTCACAGATACGCAGTATTTT,CASRRTEVTDTQYF
TRBD2,TRBJ2-1,once,TRBV20-1,TGCAGTGCTAGAGATAGGAGACTAGCGGGGGCCCCGGAGCAGTTCTTC,CSARDRRLAGAPEQFF
-,TRBJ2-1,-,TRBV7-9,TGTGCCAGCAGCTTAGTCGGGAATGCCTACAATGAGCAGTTCTTC,CASSLVGNAYNEQFF
TRBD1,TRBJ1-1,-,TRBV7-9,TGTGCCAGCAGCTTAGGCTCACAGGGGAAGAACACTGAAGCTTTCTTT,CASSLGSQGKNTEAFF
TRBD2,TRBJ2-1,many,TRBV7-9,TGTGCCAGCAGCTTAGAGTATAGCGGGAGGGCCGTTACCGAGCAGTTCTTC,CASSLEYSGRAVTEQFF
TRBD1,TRBJ2-7,few,TRBV15,TGTGCCACCAGCAGAGATATAGCCGGGACAGGGTCCTACGAGCAGTACTTC,CATSRDIAGTGSYEQYF
-,TRBJ1-1,few,TRBV20-1,TGCAGTGCCTCATCCCCCCCAGGAGGGAACACTGAAGCTTTCTTT,CSASSPPGGNTEAFF
-,TRBJ1-1,many,TRBV28,TGTGCCAGCACCACGGGCAAAACTGAAGCTTTCTTT,CASTTGKTEAFF
TRBD2,TRBJ2-5,many,TRBV10-1,TGCGCCAGCGGGACTAGCGGACAAGAGACCCAGTACTTC,CASGTSGQETQYF
-,TRBJ2-1,many,TRBV5-1,TGCGCCAGCAGCTTGGACCCACAGGGAGATGAGCAGTTCTTC,CASSLDPQGDEQFF
TRBD1,TRBJ1-2,few,TRBV29-1,TGCAGCGTTGGAAGGGACAGGGTAAACTATGGCTACACCTTC,CSVGRDRVNYGYTF
-,TRBJ1-1,-,TRBV12-3/TRBV12-4,TGTGCCAGCGGGGGGTCCAGGGGACCGAACACTGAAGCTTTCTTT,CASGGSRGPNTEAFF
TRBD1,TRBJ1-2,many,TRBV12-3/TRBV12-4,TGTGCCAGCACCAGACAGGGGTTCTATGGCTACACCTTC,CASTRQGFYGYTF
TRBD2,TRBJ2-1,many,TRBV5-1,TGCGCCAGCAGCCGATTCGGGACTAGCGGGATGAATGAGCAGTTCTTC,CASSRFGTSGMNEQFF
TRBD2,TRBJ2-3,many,TRBV5-1,TGCGCCAGCAGCCCCCTGTCGACTAGCGGGAGGGCGTATACAGATACGCAGTATTTT,CASSPLSTSGRAYTDTQYF
TRBD2,TRBJ2-1,few,TRBV4-1,TGCGCCAGCAGCCAAGAACCATCGCTAGCGGGAGCAAATGAGCAGTTCTTC,CASSQEPSLAGANEQFF
-,TRBJ1-4,many,TRBV7-9,TGTGCCAGCAGCTTTGTAGGGAAGGCACCTGATGAAAAACTGTTTTTT,CASSFVGKAPDEKLFF
-,TRBJ2-2,-,TRBV20-1,TGCAGTGGGGCTGGGAACACCGGGGAGCTGTTTTTT,CSGAGNTGELFF
-,TRBJ2-5,many,TRBV5-1,TGCGCCAGCAGCTGGCTAGCGAGGTCCCAAGAGACCCAGTACTTC,CASSWLARSQETQYF
-,TRBJ1-2,-,TRBV5-4,TGTGCCAGCAGCGCCAAAGGGTTCAACTATGGCTACACCTTC,CASSAKGFNYGYTF
TRBD1,TRBJ2-7,many,TRBV12-3/TRBV12-4,TGTGCCAGCAGTCCTCCCAGGGACAGGAGCTACGAGCAGTACTTC,CASSPPRDRSYEQYF
-,TRBJ2-2,many,TRBV28,TGTGCCAGCAGTTTAAACGGAGCCGCGAACACCGGGGAGCTGTTTTTT,CASSLNGAANTGELFF
-,TRBJ2-5,-,TRBV6-6,TGTGCCAGCAGTTTGACAGAACGGGAGACCCAGTACTTC,CASSLTERETQYF
TRBD1,TRBJ2-1,many,TRBV12-3/TRBV12-4,TGTGCCAGCACCCCGGGACAGGGGGACAATGAGCAGTTCTTC,CASTPGQGDNEQFF
-,TRBJ2-7,few,TRBV11-2,TGTGCCAGCAGCTTAGACCTCAGATACGAGCAGTACTTC,CASSLDLRYEQYF
TRBD2,TRBJ2-1,many,TRBV24-1,TGTGCCACCAGTGATTATCAGCGGGAGACGAATGAGCAGTTCTTC,CATSDYQRETNEQFF
TRBD2,TRBJ2-1,many,TRBV29-1,TGCAGCGCTCGTAGCGGGAGGGCCGGGGATGAGCAGTTCTTC,CSARSGRAGDEQFF
-,TRBJ1-3,many,TRBV7-6,TGTGCCAGCAGCCCAGGGTACTCTGGAAACACCATATATTTT,CASSPGYSGNTIYF
TRBD1,TRBJ1-5,many,TRBV19,TGTGCCAGTAGTTCGCCGACAGGGGGAAGCAATCAGCCCCAGCATTTT,CASSSPTGGSNQPQHF
-,TRBJ1-1,many,TRBV20-1,TGCAGTGCTAGAGATTCCAGCTCGGGGTGGAACACTGAAGCTTTCTTT,CSARDSSSGWNTEAFF
-,TRBJ2-7,many,TRBV5-4,TGTGCCAGCAGCTCATGGGACTCGGGATCCTACGAGCAGTACTTC,CASSSWDSGSYEQYF
-,TRBJ2-7,few,TRBV5-1,TGCGCCAGCAGCTGGTCCGGGACTGGGACCTACGAGCAGTACTTC,CASSWSGTGTYEQYF
-,TRBJ1-3,-,TRBV5-1,TGCGCCAGCAGCTTGCTTGACAGCCCTGGAAACACCATATATTTT,CASSLLDSPGNTIYF
TRBD2,TRBJ2-7,many,TRBV10-3,TGTGCCATCAGGCCCACTAGCGGGAGAGCCTCCTACGAGCAGTACTTC,CAIRPTSGRASYEQYF
-,TRBJ2-2,many,TRBV7-9,TGTGCCAGCACCCAACTGGGGGCCGGGGAGCTGTTTTTT,CASTQLGAGELFF
-,TRBJ2-3,many,TRBV5-1,TGCGCCAGCAGCAACGGACAGCCGGTAGATACGCAGTATTTT,CASSNGQPVDTQYF
-,TRBJ2-7,many,TRBV29-1,TGCAGCGTTGGGACGGCTCGCTCCTACGAGCAGTACTTC,CSVGTARSYEQYF
TRBD2,TRBJ2-1,many,TRBV7-2,TGTGCCAGCAGCGGACGGACTAGCGGGAGAGGAGAGCAGTTCTTC,CASSGRTSGRGEQFF
-,TRBJ2-5,many,TRBV7-6,TGTGCCAGCGGTGCTCGGCGGGTCCCTCTCCAAGAGACCCAGTACTTC,CASGARRVPLQETQYF
-,TRBJ1-1,many,TRBV7-9,TGTGCCAGCAGCTTAGGTATATCGTCCTCCGCTGAAGCTTTCTTT,CASSLGISSSAEAFF